Listed here are 6 T cell receptor beta chains from one sample, sequenced in a study of spatial heterogeneity in lung cancer. TCRdb fed the 5' RACE reads into MiXCR, producing one record per CDR3 protein. The sample shows 110,000 or so distinct CDR3 sequences, about a tenth of them seen only once. Regarding time point: blood at routine non-recurrence follow-up after resection. The material was PBMCs, obtained at follow-up. These receptors were obtained from a female donor with early-stage non-small cell lung cancer.

The DNA for the CDR3 is TGTGCCAGCAGCTTCCAGGGCCTCTTACGATCTAATTCACCCCTCCACTTT. Amino acid sequence: CASSFQGLLRSNSPLHF. The chain combines TRBV9 with TRBJ1-6; possibly TRBD1 for D (5 bases). The CDR3 loop spans 17 amino acids. V lost 4 bases to trimming and J lost 6 bases, with 20 bases between them. Germline V lookup: CDR1 SGDLS, CDR2 YYNGEE.

This clonotype was seen only a few times. The chain is built from TRBV9 and TRBJ2-5; 11 bases line up with TRBD1. This CDR3 has 16 amino acids. Germline lookup yields CDR1 SGDLS and CDR2 YYNGEE. The ends lost 3 bases at V and 4 bases at J; junction bases unmatched: 8. The CDR3 protein is CASSAGQGGWRETQYF. CDR3 DNA sequence: TGTGCCAGCAGCGCGGGACAGGGGGGTTGGAGAGAGACCCAGTACTTC. Supplemented by reference TRBV9 and TRBJ2-5, the full variable domain reads DSGVTQTPKHLITATGQRVTLRCSPRSGDLSVYWYQQSLDQGLQFLIQYYNGEERAKGNILERFSAQQFPDLHSELNLSSLELGDSALYFCASSAGQGGWRETQYFGPGTRLLVL.

Ten or more counts support this clonotype. This chain connects TRBV7-9 to TRBJ2-2, with 9 bases fitting TRBD2. Germline V gene sequence: CDR1 SEHNR, CDR2 FQNEAQ (reference sequence). The CDR3 has 15 amino acids. J gave up 4 bases and V 5 bases, and 5 bases lay outside the gene matches. As DNA, the CDR3 is TGTGCCAGCAGCCCCGGGACTAGCCTCACCGGGGAGCTGTTTTTT. Its protein product is CASSPGTSLTGELFF.

This clonotype turned up a few times. The chain recombines TRBV9 with TRBJ2-1, with D perhaps matching TRBD1 (6 bases). Germline V CDR1 and CDR2: SGDLS, YYNGEE. V was cut by 4 bases and J by 6 bases, with 23 bases left in between. The CDR3 extends over 17 amino acids. CDR3 sequence: CASSKREKQGRSNEQFF. CDR3 nucleotide sequence: TGTGCCAGCAGCAAGAGGGAAAAGCAGGGGAGAAGCAATGAGCAGTTCTTC.

This clonotype was counted many times. J is TRBJ1-2 and V is TRBV5-1; D is uncertain. CDR1 and CDR2 (germline): SGHRS, YFSETQ. CDR3 length: 14 amino acids. V lost 4 bases and J 2 bases, leaving 12 bases between the germline ends. In nucleotides, the CDR3 is TGCGCCAGCAGCGCCCGGGCTACCAACTATGGCTACACCTTC. Its translation: CASSARATNYGYTF. Full variable domain (outside the CDR3, taken from reference TRBV5-1 and TRBJ1-2): KAGVTQTPRYLIKTRGQQVTLSCSPISGHRSVSWYQQTPGQGLQFLFEYFSETQRNKGNFPGRFSGRQFSNSRSEMNVSTLELGDSALYLCASSARATNYGYTFGSGTRLTVV.

V usage is TRBV28 and J usage is TRBJ1-1, with 7 bases identical to TRBD1. Germline V gene data show CDR1 as MDHEN and CDR2 as SYDVKM. The trim removed 5 bases at V and 11 bases at J, leaving 11 bases unmatched. The length of the CDR3 is 13 residues. The CDR3 bases are TGTGCCAGCAGTCCAGACAGGGTTCGGTATGCTTTCTTT. Its protein is CASSPDRVRYAFF.